This T cell receptor beta chain stems from a study of chemoradiotherapy in HPV16-positive cancers. Sequencing used immunoSEQ multiplex PCR; TCRdb keeps in-frame clones, though not all of them. The sample has 8,000 to 9,500 clones; less than 75% are singletons. General observations from the study: Functional assays defining HPV-specific T cells used only a couple of HPV16-positive patients.

The V gene end was trimmed by 1 base and the J gene end by 5 bases; junction bases not matched to a gene: 6. This CDR3 region has 15 residues. Germline V gene lookup returns CDR1 SEHNR and CDR2 FQNEAQ (reference sequence). To note about this clone: What it binds is not known.

Repeated repertoire sampling spanned the course of chemoradiotherapy. The clonotype was recovered from a human donor with HPV-associated anogenital cancer. The specimen was tumor tissue, collected from a patient who underwent chemoradiotherapy. This chain connects TRBV7-9 to TRBJ2-5; 8 bases agree with TRBD2. The CDR3 protein is CASSLVGRGKETQYF. In nucleotides, the CDR3 is TGTGCCAGCAGCTTAGTCGGGAGGGGGAAGGAGACCCAGTACTTC. Full variable domain (missing parts from reference TRBV7-9 and TRBJ2-5): DTGVSQNPRHKITKRGQNVTFRCDPISEHNRLYWYRQTLGQGPEFLTYFQNEAQLEKSRLLSDRFSAERPKGSFSTLEIQRTEQGDSAMYLCASSLVGRGKETQYFGPGTRLLVL.